This T cell receptor (beta chain) was captured in a study of beta chain features in type 1 diabetes. Study results and limitations: A moderate, significant TCRB CDR3 shortening appeared in type 1 diabetes across four CD4+ subsets. Relative to healthy donors, patients appeared to have naive, central memory and Treg TCRB repertoires that were more similar.

The CDR3 runs to 15 residues. After removal of 6 bases from V and 2 bases from J, the junction contained 7 bases not matched to a gene. Germline loops: CDR1 MNHNS, CDR2 SASEGT. This clone was counted between two and nine times. Its antigen is unidentified. Expressed TCRB transcripts were sequenced, since all the RNA that had been isolated was reverse transcribed. Libraries were prepared by immunoSEQ multiplex PCR; TCRdb keeps only in-frame clonotypes and omits some of them. This table holds under 250,000 clones, approximately 15% found once. The TCR comes from a man aged 25-40 years with type 1 diabetes. The sequenced material came from naive CD4+ T cells from blood. V usage is TRBV6-1 and J usage is TRBJ2-7, with TRBD2 identical over 10 bases. CDR3 residues: CASRATSGTAYEQYF. CDR3 DNA: TGTGCCAGCAGGGCAACTAGCGGGACCGCCTACGAGCAGTACTTC.